This T cell receptor beta chain was recovered during a study of early T cells in non-severe SARS-CoV-2 infection (dated by TCRdb to the early 2020s). In the study overall: TCR sequencing used bulk RNA from unsorted whole blood, so alpha and beta chains could not be paired.

This clonotype was seen a handful of times. Its specific antigen is unknown. No per-base quality is available; no much larger clone lies one base away. According to the germline V gene, CDR1 reads SGHRS and CDR2 reads YFSETQ. Deletion took 0 bases off V and 0 bases off J, with a span of 7 bases between the germline ends. The CDR3 spans 16 residues, from the cysteine through the phenylalanine. The kept DNA is CDR3 alone, 48 bases in frame from the first base. The protocol used for the library was 5' RACE. Instrument used: NextSeq 500. To correct for sequencing error and PCR bias, the TCR library protocol tagged individual cDNA molecules with unique molecular identifiers. Both TCR alpha and beta chains were sequenced, and tight co-correlation was observed between alpha and beta sequence abundances in each sample. Per the authors' processing: V gene, J gene and CDR3 annotation of TCR sequences was performed with Decombinator V4. TCRs were defined as expanded if a significant change between any two time points was detected under a Poisson model with p below 0.0001. TCR abundances were normalised to the total number of TCRs sequenced per sample and expressed as counts per million. MAIT TCRs were defined by TRAV1-2 paired with TRAJ12, TRAJ20 or TRAJ33, and iNKT TCRs by TRAV10 paired with TRAJ18. VDJdb, accessed 1 November 2021, was searched for CMV, EBV and SARS-CoV-2 annotated TCRs, with TCRs annotated for multiple antigens excluded. In TCRdb, the public reads were trimmed at Q25 with fastp and aligned with MiXCR, with productive beta chains retained. One record per CDR3 amino acid sequence lists the most common genes and DNA. TCRdb's processing, not the study's, gives the V and J calls here. The sample profile shows roughly 93,000 distinct CDR3 sequences; 14% to 15% of them were found once. The ten largest clonotypes hold about 0.58% of the sample.

A case-control design nested within a healthcare worker cohort in London, UK, was used, with weekly nasopharyngeal swab PCR tests and blood sampling performed. Healthcare workers were enrolled in the week of the UK lockdown, from 23 to 31 March 2020, and were followed every week for up to 16 weeks. Results and caveats for the whole study, not just this receptor: VDJdb matching was skewed toward anti-spike CD8 responses and likely underestimated virus-specific expansions, missing private and CD4 specificities.

This sequence was found in an adult who was a healthcare worker with PCR-confirmed SARS-CoV-2 infection or an uninfected control (not recorded which). The receptor chain draws on TRBV5-1 and TRBJ2-6; the D gene identity is not certain. Specimen: whole blood. The CDR3 reads CASSLALSSGANVLTF. The DNA reads as follows: TGCGCCAGCAGCTTGGCCTTGAGCTCTGGGGCCAACGTCCTGACTTTC.